This TCR beta chain was recorded in a study of blood T cell repertoires in COVID-19. About the study: T cells, B-cell-depleted T cells, or PBMCs provided the cDNA or gDNA that served as material.

Per the study methods: From reference gene primer amplification, estimates of nucleated cell counts were derived. The data were produced by immunoSEQ multiplex PCR, yet TCRdb's version contains in-frame clones alone and is incomplete. Clone size and V and J calls were adopted from that table, with D and trimming inferred from the DNA. The profile shows tens of thousands of clones, approximately 85% of them singletons. Input material: peripheral blood. The TCR sequence derives from a man older than 75 with acute or convalescent COVID-19.

The CDR3 loop is CASSLGSPDRATYEQYF. The CDR3 DNA is TGTGCCAGCAGTTTAGGGAGTCCGGACAGGGCTACCTACGAGCAGTACTTC. The chain has TRBV27 and TRBJ2-7, with 8 bases aligning to TRBD1. CDR1 and CDR2 from the germline V gene are MNHEY and SMNVEV (reference sequence). CDR3 size: 17 residues. J lost 2 bases, V lost 2 bases, and 11 bases had no gene match.